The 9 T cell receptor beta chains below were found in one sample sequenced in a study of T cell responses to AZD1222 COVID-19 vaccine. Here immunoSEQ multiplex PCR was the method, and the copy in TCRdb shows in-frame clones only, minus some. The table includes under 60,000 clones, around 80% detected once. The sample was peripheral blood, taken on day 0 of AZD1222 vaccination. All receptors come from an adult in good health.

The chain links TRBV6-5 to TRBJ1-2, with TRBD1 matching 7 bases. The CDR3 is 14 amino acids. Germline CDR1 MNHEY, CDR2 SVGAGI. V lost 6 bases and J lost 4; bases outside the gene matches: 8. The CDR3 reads CASRRDSLAYGYTF. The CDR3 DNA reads TGTGCCAGCAGACGGGACAGCTTAGCCTATGGCTACACCTTC.

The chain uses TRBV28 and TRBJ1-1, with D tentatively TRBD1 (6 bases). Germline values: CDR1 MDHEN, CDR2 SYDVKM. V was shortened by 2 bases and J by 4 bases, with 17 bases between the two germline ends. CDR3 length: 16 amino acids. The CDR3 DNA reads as TGTGCCAGCAGTTTAGGGGGGGCGCGTTCGGTCACTGAAGCTTTCTTT. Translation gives CASSLGGARSVTEAFF.

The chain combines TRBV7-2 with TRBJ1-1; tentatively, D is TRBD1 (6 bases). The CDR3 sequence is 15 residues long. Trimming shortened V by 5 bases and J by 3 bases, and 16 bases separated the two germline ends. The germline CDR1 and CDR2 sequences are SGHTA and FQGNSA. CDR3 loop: CASSLKRTVYTEAFF. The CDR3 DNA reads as TGTGCCAGCAGCCTAAAACGGACAGTTTACACTGAAGCTTTCTTT.

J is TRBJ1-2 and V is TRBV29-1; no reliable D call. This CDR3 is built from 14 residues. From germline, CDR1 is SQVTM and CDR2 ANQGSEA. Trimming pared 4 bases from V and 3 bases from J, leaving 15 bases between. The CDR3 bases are TGCAGCGTTGTTATCCCCGGGAAGGACTATGGCTACACCTTC. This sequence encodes CSVVIPGKDYGYTF.

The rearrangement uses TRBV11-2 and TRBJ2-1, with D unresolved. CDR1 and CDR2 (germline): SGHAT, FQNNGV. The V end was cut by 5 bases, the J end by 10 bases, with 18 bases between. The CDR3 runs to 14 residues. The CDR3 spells CASSPVIDTMEQFF. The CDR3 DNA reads TGTGCCAGCAGCCCCGTCATTGATACCATGGAGCAGTTCTTC. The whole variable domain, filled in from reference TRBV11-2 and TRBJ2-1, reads EAGVAQSPRYKIIEKRQSVAFWCNPISGHATLYWYQQILGQGPKLLIQFQNNGVVDDSQLPKDRFSAERLKGVDSTLKIQPAKLEDSAVYLCASSPVIDTMEQFFGPGTRLTVL.

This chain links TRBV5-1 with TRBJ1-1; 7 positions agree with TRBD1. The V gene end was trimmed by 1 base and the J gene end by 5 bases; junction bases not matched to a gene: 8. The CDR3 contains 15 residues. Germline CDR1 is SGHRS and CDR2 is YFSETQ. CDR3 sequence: CASSLRGGAGTEAFF. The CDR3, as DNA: TGCGCCAGCAGCTTGAGAGGGGGCGCAGGGACTGAAGCTTTCTTT.

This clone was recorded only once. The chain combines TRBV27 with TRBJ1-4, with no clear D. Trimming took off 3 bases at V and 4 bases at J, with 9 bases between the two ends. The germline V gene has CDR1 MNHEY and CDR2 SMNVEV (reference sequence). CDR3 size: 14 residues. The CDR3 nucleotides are TGTGCCAGCAGTTTTGGAGGAATTAATGAAAAACTGTTTTTT. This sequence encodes CASSFGGINEKLFF.

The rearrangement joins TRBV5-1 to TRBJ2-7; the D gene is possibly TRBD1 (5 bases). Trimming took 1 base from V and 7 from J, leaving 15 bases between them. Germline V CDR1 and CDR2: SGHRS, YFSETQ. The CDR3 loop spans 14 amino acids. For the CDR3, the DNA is TGCGCCAGCAGCTTGCCGCAGGGTTCGGAAGAGCAGTACTTC. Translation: CASSLPQGSEEQYF.

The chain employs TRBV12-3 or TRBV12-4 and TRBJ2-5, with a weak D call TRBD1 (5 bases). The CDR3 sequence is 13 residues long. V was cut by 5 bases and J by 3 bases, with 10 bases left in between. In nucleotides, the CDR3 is TGTGCCAGCAGTAGGGGATCTAAAGAGACCCAGTACTTC. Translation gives CASSRGSKETQYF.